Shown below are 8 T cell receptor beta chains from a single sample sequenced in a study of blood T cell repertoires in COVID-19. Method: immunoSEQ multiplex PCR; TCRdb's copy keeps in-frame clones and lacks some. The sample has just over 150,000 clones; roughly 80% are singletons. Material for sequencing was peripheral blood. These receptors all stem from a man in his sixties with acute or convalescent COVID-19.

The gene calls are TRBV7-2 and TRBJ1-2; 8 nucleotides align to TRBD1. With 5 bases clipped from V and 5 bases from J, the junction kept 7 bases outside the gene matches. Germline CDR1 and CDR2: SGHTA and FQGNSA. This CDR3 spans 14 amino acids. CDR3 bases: TGTGCCAGCAGCGCCAGGACAGGGACATATGGCTACACCTTC. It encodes CASSARTGTYGYTF.

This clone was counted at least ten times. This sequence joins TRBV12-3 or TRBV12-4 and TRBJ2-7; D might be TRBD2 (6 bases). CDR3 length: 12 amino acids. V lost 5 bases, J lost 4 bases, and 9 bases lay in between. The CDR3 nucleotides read TGTGCCAGCAGTCCCGGGGGATACGAGCAGTACTTC. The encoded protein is CASSPGGYEQYF.

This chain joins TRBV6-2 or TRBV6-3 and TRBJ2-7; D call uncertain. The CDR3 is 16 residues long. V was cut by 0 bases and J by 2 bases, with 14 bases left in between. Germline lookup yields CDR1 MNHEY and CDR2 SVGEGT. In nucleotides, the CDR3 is TGTGCCAGCAGTTACTCGACTGAATCGGCGCCCTACGAGCAGTACTTC. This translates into CASSYSTESAPYEQYF.

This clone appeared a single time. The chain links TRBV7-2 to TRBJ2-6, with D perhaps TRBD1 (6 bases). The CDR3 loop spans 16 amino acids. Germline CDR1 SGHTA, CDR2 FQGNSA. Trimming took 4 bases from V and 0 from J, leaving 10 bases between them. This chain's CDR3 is CASSYTGFSGANVLTF. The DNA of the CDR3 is TGTGCCAGCAGCTACACAGGGTTCTCTGGGGCCAACGTCCTGACTTTC.

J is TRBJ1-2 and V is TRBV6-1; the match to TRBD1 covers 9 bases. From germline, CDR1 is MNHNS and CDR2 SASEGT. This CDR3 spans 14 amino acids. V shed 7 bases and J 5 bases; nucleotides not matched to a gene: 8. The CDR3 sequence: CASTAQGARYGYTF. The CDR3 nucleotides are TGTGCCAGCACCGCACAGGGGGCGCGGTATGGCTACACCTTC.

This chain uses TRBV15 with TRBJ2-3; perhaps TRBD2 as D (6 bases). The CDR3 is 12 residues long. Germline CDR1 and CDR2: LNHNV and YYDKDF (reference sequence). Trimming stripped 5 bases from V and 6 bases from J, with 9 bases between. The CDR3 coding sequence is TGTGCCACCAGCGGGGAGGACGATACGCAGTATTTT. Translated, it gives CATSGEDDTQYF.

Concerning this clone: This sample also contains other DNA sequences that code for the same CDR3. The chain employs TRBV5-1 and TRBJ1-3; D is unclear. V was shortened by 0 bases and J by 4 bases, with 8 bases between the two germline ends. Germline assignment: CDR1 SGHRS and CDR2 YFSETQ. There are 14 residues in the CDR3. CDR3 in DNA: TGCGCCAGCAGCTTGGCCGGCAGGGGAAACACCATATATTTT. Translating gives CASSLAGRGNTIYF.

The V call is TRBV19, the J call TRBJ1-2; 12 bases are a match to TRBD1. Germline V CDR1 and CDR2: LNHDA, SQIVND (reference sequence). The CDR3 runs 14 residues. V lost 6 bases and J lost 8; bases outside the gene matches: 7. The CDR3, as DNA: TGTGCCAGTAGAGCGGGACAGGGGGCGAGAGGCTACACCTTC. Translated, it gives CASRAGQGARGYTF.